The entry that follows covers one T cell receptor (beta chain) sequence. Its specificity is unknown. Healthy adults negative for HIV, lacking recent acute infections or vaccinations, served as donors. Profiled with immunoSEQ multiplex PCR; TCRdb holds only in-frame clones, not every one. This sample has roughly 1,000,000 clones; around 78% occur once, and the top ten carry 0.61%. The V gene's germline CDR1 is DFQATT and CDR2 SNEGSKA (reference sequence). This CDR3 contains 11 residues. V was pared by 6 bases and J by 7 bases, with 13 bases between. This specimen belongs to a study of shared clonotypes between healthy human individuals. The wider study: CD4 naive and memory got three plates each, CD8 naive two, CD8 memory one. General observations from the study: The generation probabilities recorded for non-shared clonotypes fell below those of clonotypes shared by all four donors. Richness estimates generally favored naive over memory subsets.

The chain employs TRBV20-1 and TRBJ2-7; D possibly corresponds to TRBD1 (6 bases). This clonotype originated in a man aged 18 to 30 in good health. Some clones in this sample may be carry-over from other donors' samples. Material for sequencing was memory CD4+ T cells from PBMCs. Subset specified: CD45RA-negative fraction. CDR3 amino acids: CSATGDIEQYF. CDR3 sequence (DNA): TGCAGTGCGACAGGAGATATTGAGCAGTACTTC.